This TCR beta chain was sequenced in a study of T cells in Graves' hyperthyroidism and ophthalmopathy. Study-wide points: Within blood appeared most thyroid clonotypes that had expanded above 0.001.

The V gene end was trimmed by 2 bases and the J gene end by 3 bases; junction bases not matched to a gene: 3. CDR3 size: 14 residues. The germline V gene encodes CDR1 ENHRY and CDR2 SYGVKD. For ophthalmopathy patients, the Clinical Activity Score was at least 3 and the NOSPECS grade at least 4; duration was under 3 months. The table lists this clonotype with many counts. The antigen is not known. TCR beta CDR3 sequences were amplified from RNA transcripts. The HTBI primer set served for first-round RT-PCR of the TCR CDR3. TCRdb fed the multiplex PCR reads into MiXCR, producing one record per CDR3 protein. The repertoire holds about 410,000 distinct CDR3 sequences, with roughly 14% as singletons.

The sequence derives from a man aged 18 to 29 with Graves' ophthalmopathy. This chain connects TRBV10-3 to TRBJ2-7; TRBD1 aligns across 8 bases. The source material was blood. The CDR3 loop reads CAISEAGGLYEQYF. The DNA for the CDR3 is TGTGCCATCAGTGAGGCAGGGGGCCTCTACGAGCAGTACTTC.